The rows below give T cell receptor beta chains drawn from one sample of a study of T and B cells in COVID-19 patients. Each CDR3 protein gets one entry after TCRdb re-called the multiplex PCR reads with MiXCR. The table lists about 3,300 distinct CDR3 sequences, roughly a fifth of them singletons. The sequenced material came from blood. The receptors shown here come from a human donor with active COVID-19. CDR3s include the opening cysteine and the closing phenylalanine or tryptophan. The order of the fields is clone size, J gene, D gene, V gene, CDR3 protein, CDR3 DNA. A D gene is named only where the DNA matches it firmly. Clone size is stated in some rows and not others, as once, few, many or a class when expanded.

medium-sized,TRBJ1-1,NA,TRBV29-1,CSVVGIPNRNTEAFF,TGCAGCGTTGTCGGGATCCCGAACAGGAACACTGAAGCTTTCTTT
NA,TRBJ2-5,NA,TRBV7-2,CASSLGRGMKTQYF,TGTGCCAGCAGCTTAGGACGGGGAATGAAGACCCAGTACTTC
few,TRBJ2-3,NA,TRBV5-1,CASSLADLSSTDTQYF,TGCGCCAGCAGCTTGGCCGATCTGTCTAGCACAGATACGCAGTATTTT
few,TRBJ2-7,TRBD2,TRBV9,CASSVEGGGLYEQYF,TGTGCCAGCAGCGTAGAAGGCGGGGGGCTCTACGAGCAGTACTTC
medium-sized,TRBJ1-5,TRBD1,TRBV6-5,CASSYSGRPRGNQPQHF,TGTGCCAGCAGTTACTCCGGCCGGCCCAGGGGGAATCAGCCCCAGCATTTT
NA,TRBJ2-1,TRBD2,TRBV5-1,CASSPSGPSGYNEQFF,TGCGCCAGCAGCCCCTCGGGGCCTAGCGGGTACAATGAGCAGTTCTTC
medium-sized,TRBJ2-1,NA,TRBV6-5,CATKYRDSYNEQFF,TGTGCCACCAAGTACAGGGACTCCTACAATGAGCAGTTCTTC
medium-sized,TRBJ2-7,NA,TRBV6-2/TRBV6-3,CASSVNTGGEQYF,TGTGCCAGCAGCGTTAACACCGGCGGGGAGCAGTACTTC
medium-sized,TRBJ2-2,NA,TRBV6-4,CASSDSTKTGELFF,TGTGCCAGCAGTGACTCCACGAAAACCGGGGAGCTGTTTTTT
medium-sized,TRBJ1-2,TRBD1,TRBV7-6,CASSLGTGDYTF,TGTGCCAGCAGCTTGGGCACAGGGGACTACACCTTC
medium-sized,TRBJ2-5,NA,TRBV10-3,CAIKGLETQYF,TGTGCCATCAAAGGACTGGAGACCCAGTACTTC
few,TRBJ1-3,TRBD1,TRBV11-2,CASSFRTGGVSGNTIYF,TGTGCCAGCAGCTTCCGGACAGGGGGCGTCTCTGGAAACACCATATATTTT
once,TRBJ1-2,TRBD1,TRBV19,CASSPRRGTGVTNYGYTF,TGTGCCAGTAGTCCGCGAAGGGGGACAGGGGTGACTAACTATGGCTACACCTTC
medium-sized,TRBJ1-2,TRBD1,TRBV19,CASSIRDSGSGDYGYTF,TGTGCCAGTAGTATTCGGGACAGCGGTTCAGGTGACTATGGCTACACCTTC
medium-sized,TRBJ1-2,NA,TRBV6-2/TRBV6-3,CASSLWARGYTF,TGTGCCAGCAGCCTGTGGGCTCGGGGCTACACCTTC
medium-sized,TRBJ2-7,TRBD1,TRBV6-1,CASSAKTTGEEQYF,TGTGCCAGCAGCGCCAAAACGACAGGGGAAGAGCAGTACTTC
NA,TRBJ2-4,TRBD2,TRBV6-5,CASRGTSGRVESKNIQYF,TGTGCCAGCAGGGGGACTAGCGGGAGAGTTGAGAGCAAAAACATTCAGTACTTC
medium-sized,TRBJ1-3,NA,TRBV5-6,CASSPRTASGNTIYF,TGTGCCAGCAGCCCTCGGACAGCCTCTGGAAACACCATATATTTT
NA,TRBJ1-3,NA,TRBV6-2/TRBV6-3,CSSSYQPGAGNTIYF,TGTTCCAGCAGTTACCAACCCGGGGCTGGAAACACCATATATTTT
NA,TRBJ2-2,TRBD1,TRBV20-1,CSATQGASTGELFF,TGCAGTGCCACACAGGGGGCCAGCACCGGGGAGCTGTTTTTT
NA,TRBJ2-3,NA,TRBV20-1,CSASVRTPEEDTQYF,TGCAGTGCTTCAGTCAGGACCCCAGAGGAAGATACGCAGTATTTT
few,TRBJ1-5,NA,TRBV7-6,CASSLGQSGNQPQHF,TGTGCCAGCAGCTTAGGACAGAGTGGAAATCAGCCCCAGCATTTT
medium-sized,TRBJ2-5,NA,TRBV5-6,CASSFGPGVEGETQYF,NA
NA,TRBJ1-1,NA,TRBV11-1,CASSTSWGVGRHMNTEAFF,TGTGCCAGCAGCACCTCATGGGGCGTCGGCCGCCACATGAACACTGAAGCTTTCTTT
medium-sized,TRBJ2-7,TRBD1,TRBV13,CASSVQGAQDEQYF,TGTGCCAGCAGCGTACAGGGGGCCCAAGACGAGCAGTACTTC
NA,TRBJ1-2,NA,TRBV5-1,CASSSDPVDYGYTF,TGCGCCAGCAGCTCGGACCCAGTAGACTATGGCTACACCTTC
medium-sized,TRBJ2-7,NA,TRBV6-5,CASSFHHRDSAPELYF,TGTGCCAGCAGTTTCCACCACCGGGACTCTGCTCCTGAACTGTACTTC
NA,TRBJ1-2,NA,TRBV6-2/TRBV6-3,CASSYRGGPVPTFYGYTF,TGTGCCAGCAGTTACCGGGGCGGGCCCGTCCCCACCTTCTATGGCTACACCTTC
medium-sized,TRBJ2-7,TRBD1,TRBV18,CASSPGQGHEQYF,TGTGCCAGCTCACCGGGACAGGGCCACGAGCAGTACTTC
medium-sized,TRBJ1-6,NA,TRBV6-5,CASSPSGSSYNSPLHF,TGTGCCAGCAGTCCCTCGGGCAGCTCCTATAATTCACCCCTCCACTTT
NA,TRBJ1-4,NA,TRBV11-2,CASSQRSGGKLFF,TGTGCCAGCAGCCAAAGGAGCGGGGGAAAACTGTTTTTT
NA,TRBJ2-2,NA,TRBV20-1,CSASPGEAGELFF,TGCAGTGCTAGTCCAGGGGAGGCCGGGGAGCTGTTTTTT